This TCR beta chain was obtained from a study of tumor-infiltrating lymphocytes in primary liver carcinoma. A constant-region primer served to make TCR beta cDNA from roughly 480 ng total RNA. Modified slightly, ARM-PCR produced TCR beta libraries over three nested multiplex PCR rounds. Amplification in the first two PCR rounds was performed using TRBV1-TRBV30 forward primers and a C-beta reverse primer for roughly 9 cycles each. TCRdb fed the multiplex PCR reads into MiXCR, producing one record per CDR3 protein. Here the sample spans 70,000 to 85,000 distinct CDR3 sequences, 70% to 80% being singletons. Germline V gives CDR1 MGHRA, CDR2 YSYEKL. CDR3 length: 16 residues. V gave up 10 bases and J gave up 5 bases, with 25 bases separating them. Co-extracting RNA and DNA was done with 20-30 mg of unsorted bulk tissue as input.

The sequencing input was liver tumor tissue from sampling region 4. Subset specified: tumor region T4, right-lateral pole. This chain connects TRBV4-1 to TRBJ2-3; the D gene is possibly TRBD1 (7 bases). This TCR derives from a woman aged 60 to 75 with primary liver carcinoma and hepatitis B virus infection. The CDR3 nucleotides are TGCGCCAACAGTTCACAGGGACTCTCAGGGGGAGATACGCAGTATTTT. Encoded protein: CANSSQGLSGGDTQYF.